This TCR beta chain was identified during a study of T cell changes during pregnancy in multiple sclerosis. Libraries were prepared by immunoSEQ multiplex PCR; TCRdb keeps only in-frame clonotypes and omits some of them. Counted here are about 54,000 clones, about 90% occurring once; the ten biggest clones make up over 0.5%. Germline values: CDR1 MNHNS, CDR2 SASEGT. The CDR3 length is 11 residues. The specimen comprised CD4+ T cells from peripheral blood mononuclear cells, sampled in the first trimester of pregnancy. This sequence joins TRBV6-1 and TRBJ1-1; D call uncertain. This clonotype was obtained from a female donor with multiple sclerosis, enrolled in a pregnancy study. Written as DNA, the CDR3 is TGTGCTAATATTATGAACACTGAAGCTTTCTTT. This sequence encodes CANIMNTEAFF.